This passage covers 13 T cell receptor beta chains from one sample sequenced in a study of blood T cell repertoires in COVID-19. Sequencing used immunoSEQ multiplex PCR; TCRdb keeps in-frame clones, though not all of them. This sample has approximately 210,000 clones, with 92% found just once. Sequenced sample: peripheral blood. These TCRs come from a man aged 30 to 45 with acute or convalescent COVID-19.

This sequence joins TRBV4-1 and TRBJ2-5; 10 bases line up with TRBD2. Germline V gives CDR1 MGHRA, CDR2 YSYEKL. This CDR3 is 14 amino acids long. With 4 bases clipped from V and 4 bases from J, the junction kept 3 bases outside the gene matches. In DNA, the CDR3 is TGCGCCAGCAGCCTTAGCGGGGGGCTAGAGACCCAGTACTTC. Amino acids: CASSLSGGLETQYF.

For the CDR3, the DNA is TGTGCCAGCGTCCGGGACAGGGACAATCAGCCCCAGCATTTT. Amino acid sequence: CASVRDRDNQPQHF. V and J are TRBV19 and TRBJ1-5, with 9 bases that match TRBD1. V lost 9 bases to trimming and J lost 3 bases; unmatched junction nucleotides: 6. The V gene's germline CDR1 is LNHDA and CDR2 SQIVND (reference sequence). CDR3 length equals 14 residues.

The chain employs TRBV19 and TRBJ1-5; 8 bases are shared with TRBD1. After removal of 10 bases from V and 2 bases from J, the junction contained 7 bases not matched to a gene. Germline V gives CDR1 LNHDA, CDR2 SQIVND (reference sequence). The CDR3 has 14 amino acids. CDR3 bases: TGTGCCACGCAGGGGGCGATGGGCAATCAGCCCCAGCATTTT. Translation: CATQGAMGNQPQHF.

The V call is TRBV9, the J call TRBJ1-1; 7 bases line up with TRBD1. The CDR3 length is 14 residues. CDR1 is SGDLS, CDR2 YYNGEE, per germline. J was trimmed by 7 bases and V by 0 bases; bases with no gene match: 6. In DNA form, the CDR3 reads TGTGCCAGCAGCGTAGGTGTCAGGGGGGATGAAGCTTTCTTT. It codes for CASSVGVRGDEAFF.

As DNA, the CDR3 is TGTGCCAGTACCCACGGGACTAGCCAATACACCGGGGAGCTGTTTTTT. Translating gives CASTHGTSQYTGELFF. This chain joins TRBV19 and TRBJ2-2, with 9 bases lining up with TRBD2. The CDR3 length is 16 residues. Looked up from germline, CDR1 is LNHDA and CDR2 is SQIVND (reference sequence). With 7 bases clipped from V and 3 bases from J, the junction kept 9 bases outside the gene matches.

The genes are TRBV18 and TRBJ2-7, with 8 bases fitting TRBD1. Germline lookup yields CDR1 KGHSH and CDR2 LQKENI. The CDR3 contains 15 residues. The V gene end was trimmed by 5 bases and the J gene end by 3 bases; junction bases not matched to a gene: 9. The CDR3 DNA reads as TGTGCCAGCTCATCAGTGACAGGGGCCTACTACGAGCAGTACTTC. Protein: CASSSVTGAYYEQYF.

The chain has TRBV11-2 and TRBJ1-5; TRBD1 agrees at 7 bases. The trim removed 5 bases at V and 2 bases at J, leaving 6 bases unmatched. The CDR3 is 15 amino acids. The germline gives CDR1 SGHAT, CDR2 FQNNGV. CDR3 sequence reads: CASSPGGFGNQPQHF. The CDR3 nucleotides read TGTGCCAGCAGCCCAGGGGGATTTGGCAATCAGCCCCAGCATTTT.

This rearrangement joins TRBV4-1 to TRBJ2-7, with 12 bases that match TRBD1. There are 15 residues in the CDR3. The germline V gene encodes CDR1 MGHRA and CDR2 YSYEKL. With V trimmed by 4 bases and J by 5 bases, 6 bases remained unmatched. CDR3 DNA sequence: TGCGCCAGCAGCCCTCTGGGACAGGGGGCTAACGAGCAGTACTTC. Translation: CASSPLGQGANEQYF.

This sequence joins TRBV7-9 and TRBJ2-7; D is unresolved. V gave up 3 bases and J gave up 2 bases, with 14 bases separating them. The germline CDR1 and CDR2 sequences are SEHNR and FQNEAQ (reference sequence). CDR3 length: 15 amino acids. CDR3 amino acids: CASSLAEAGAYEQYF. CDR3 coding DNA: TGTGCCAGCAGCTTGGCCGAGGCTGGAGCCTACGAGCAGTACTTC.

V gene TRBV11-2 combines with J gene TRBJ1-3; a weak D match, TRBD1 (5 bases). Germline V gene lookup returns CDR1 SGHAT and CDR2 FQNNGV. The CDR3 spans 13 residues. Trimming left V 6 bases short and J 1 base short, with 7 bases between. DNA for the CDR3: TGTGCCAGCAGAGGGGTTTCTGGAAACACCATATATTTT. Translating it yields CASRGVSGNTIYF.

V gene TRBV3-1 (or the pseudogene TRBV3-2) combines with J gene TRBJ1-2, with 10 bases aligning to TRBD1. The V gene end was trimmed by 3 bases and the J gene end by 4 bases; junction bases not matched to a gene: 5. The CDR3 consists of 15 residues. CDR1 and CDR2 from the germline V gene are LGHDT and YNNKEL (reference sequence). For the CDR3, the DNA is TGTGCCAGCAGCCAGCGGGACAGGGGCACCTATGGCTACACCTTC. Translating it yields CASSQRDRGTYGYTF.

CDR3 amino acids: CASSRTGGSGNTIYF. The CDR3 nucleotides are TGTGCCAGCAGCAGGACAGGGGGCTCCGGAAACACCATATATTTT. V gene TRBV6-5 combines with J gene TRBJ1-3, with 11 bases aligning to TRBD1. The junction had 5 bases not matched to a gene; V was cut back by 6 bases and J by 4 bases. This CDR3 spans 15 amino acids. The germline V gene has CDR1 MNHEY and CDR2 SVGAGI.

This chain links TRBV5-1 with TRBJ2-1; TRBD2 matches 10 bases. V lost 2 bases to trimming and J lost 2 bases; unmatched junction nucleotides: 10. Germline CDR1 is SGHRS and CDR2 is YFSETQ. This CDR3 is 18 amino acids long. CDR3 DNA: TGCGCCAGCAGCTTCTTGGGCGGACTAGCGGTACCCTACAATGAGCAGTTCTTC. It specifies CASSFLGGLAVPYNEQFF.